This TCR beta chain comes out of a study of T cells in Graves' hyperthyroidism and ophthalmopathy. Study-level findings and limits: The authors' 13 V-J model separated ophthalmopathy from stable hyperthyroidism. Most thyroid clonotypes with frequency above 0.001 were detected in blood.

The germline CDR1 and CDR2 sequences are LGHDT and YNNKEL (reference sequence). The CDR3 contains 15 residues. With 4 bases removed from V and 2 bases from J, the gap between germline ends came to 13 bases. Points on this clonotype: Its cognate antigen is unknown.

Amplification of TCR beta CDR3 regions was performed using RNA transcripts as template. HTBI primers were employed in a first-round RT-PCR of the TCR CDR3. TCRdb ran MiXCR on the multiplex PCR reads and lists one entry per CDR3 protein. In the table there are some 700,000 distinct CDR3 sequences, approximately 15% of which are singletons. From under 12 ml of fresh peripheral blood, PBMCs were isolated. Source material: blood. This clonotype originated in a man aged 45 to 65 with Graves' hyperthyroidism. V is TRBV3-1 and J is TRBJ2-3; D may match TRBD1 or TRBD2 (5 bases each). The CDR3, as DNA: TGTGCCAGCAGCCGCTGGGACGGAGACACAGATACGCAGTATTTT. Residues: CASSRWDGDTDTQYF.